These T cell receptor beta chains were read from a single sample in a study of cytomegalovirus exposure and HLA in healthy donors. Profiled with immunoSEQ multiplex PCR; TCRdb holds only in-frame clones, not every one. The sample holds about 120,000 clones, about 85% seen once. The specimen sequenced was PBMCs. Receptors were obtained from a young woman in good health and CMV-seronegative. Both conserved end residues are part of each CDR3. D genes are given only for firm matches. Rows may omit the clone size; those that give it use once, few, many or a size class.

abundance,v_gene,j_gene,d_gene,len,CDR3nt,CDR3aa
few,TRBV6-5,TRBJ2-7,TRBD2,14,TGTGCCAGCAGTCCATGGCGGGGGGTGGGTGAGCAGTACTTC,CASSPWRGVGEQYF
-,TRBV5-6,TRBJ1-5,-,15,TGTGCCAGCAGCCCGGGGTGGGGTGGCAATCAGCCCCAGCATTTT,CASSPGWGGNQPQHF
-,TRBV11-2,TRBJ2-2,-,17,TGCGCCAGCAGCCAAGATTGGGCGGGGAGTACCACCGGGGAGCTGTTTTTT,CASSQDWAGSTTGELFF
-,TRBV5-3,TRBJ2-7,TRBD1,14,TGTGCCAGAAGCTTTTCAGGACAGGGCGGCGAGCAGTACTTC,CARSFSGQGGEQYF
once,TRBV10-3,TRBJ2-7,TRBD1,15,TGTGCCATCAGTGACCTGGGACAGAGCTCCTACGAGCAGTACTTC,CAISDLGQSSYEQYF
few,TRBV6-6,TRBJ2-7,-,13,TGTGCCAGCACACAGTTAGGTAATAGCGAGCAGTACTTC,CASTQLGNSEQYF
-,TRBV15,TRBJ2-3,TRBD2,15,TGCGCAACTAGCGGGGGGGCGTTAGGCACAGATACGCAGTATTTT,CATSGGALGTDTQYF
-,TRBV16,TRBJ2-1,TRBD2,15,TGTGCCAGCAGCATGACTAGCGGGGACTACAATGAGCAGTTCTTC,CASSMTSGDYNEQFF
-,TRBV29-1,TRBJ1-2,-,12,TGCAGCGTTGAAGATTCGGACTATGGCTACACCTTC,CSVEDSDYGYTF
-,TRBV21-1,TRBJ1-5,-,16,TGTGCCAGCAGCAAAGTGGTTTGCGGGGGTCATCAGCCCCAGCATTTT,CASSKVVCGGHQPQHF
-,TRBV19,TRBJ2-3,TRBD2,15,TGTGCCAGTAACCTAATAAGCGGGGGAGCAGATACGCAGTATTTT,CASNLISGGADTQYF
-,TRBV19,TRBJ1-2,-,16,TGTGCCAGTAGTATTCTTTTACAGGGAATTTTCGGTGGCTACACCTTC,CASSILLQGIFGGYTF
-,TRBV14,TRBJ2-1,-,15,TGTGCCAGCAGCCAAGGGGGGGGCCGGCTCAATGAGCAGTTCTTC,CASSQGGGRLNEQFF
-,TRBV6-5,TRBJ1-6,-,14,TGTGCCAGCAGTTACGCGGGGGGTAATTCACCCCTCCACTTT,CASSYAGGNSPLHF
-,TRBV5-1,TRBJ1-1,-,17,TGCGCCAGCAGCTTGGCCCCTCAGGGAATCAAGAACACTGAAGCTTTCTTT,CASSLAPQGIKNTEAFF
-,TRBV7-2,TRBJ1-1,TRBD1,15,TGTGCCAGCAGCTTAGTCGGACAGGGGAGGACTGAAGCTTTCTTT,CASSLVGQGRTEAFF
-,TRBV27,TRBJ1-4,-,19,TGTGCCAGCAGTTCCCACACACCCACAGGCACATCGTTGGTGAAAAAACTGTTTTTT,CASSSHTPTGTSLVKKLFF
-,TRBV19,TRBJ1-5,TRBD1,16,TGTGCCAGTAGTATGAGGACAGGGCAGGACAATCAGCCCCAGCATTTT,CASSMRTGQDNQPQHF
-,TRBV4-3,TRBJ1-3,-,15,TGCGCCAGCAGTGGAGCGAGGGAACCTGGAAACACCATATATTTT,CASSGAREPGNTIYF
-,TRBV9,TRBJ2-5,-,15,TGTGCCAGCAGCGTAGGGGTACAGACCCAAGAGACCCAGTACTTC,CASSVGVQTQETQYF
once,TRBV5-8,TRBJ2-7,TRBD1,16,TGTGCCAGCAGCTTGGGTGTCCGGACAGGGGGTGTCGAGCAGTACTTC,CASSLGVRTGGVEQYF
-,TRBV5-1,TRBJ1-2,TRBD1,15,TGCGCCAGCAGCTTCATGGCAGGGGGACTCTATGGCTACACCTTC,CASSFMAGGLYGYTF
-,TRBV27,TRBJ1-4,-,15,TGTGCCAGCAGTTACTCGAGACCGGGGGGTGAAAAACTGTTTTTT,CASSYSRPGGEKLFF
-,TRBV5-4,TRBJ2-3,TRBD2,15,TGTGCCAGCAGCTTACAGCGGGGGTTCACAGATACGCAGTATTTT,CASSLQRGFTDTQYF
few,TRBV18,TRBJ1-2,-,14,TGTGCCAGCTCACCACGGGGGGACGACTATGGCTACACCTTC,CASSPRGDDYGYTF
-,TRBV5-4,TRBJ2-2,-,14,TGTGCCAGCAGACAGGCTGTACGTCCCGGGGAGCTGTTTTTT,CASRQAVRPGELFF
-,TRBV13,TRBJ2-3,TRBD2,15,TGTGCCAGCAGCCAACGACTAGCGGGCATTGATACGCAGTATTTT,CASSQRLAGIDTQYF
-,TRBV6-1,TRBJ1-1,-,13,TGTGCCAGCAGTGTAAACAGGGCCACTGAAGCTTTCTTT,CASSVNRATEAFF
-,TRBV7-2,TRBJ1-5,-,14,TGTGCCAGCAGCCTGACAGCTAGCAATCAGCCCCAGCATTTT,CASSLTASNQPQHF
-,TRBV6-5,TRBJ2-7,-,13,TGTGCCAGCAGCCTTCCCGGGGGATACGAGCAGTACTTC,CASSLPGGYEQYF
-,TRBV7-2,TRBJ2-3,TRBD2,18,TGTGCCAGCAGCCTCCTTACGGGGGGGGCCGATTCCGGAGATACGCAGTATTTT,CASSLLTGGADSGDTQYF
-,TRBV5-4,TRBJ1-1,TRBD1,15,TGTGCCAGCACCGTCGCGGGGACAGTGAACACTGAAGCTTTCTTT,CASTVAGTVNTEAFF
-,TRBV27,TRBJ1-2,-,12,TGTGCCAGCAGCCCAGGGGTCGGTGGCTACACCTTC,CASSPGVGGYTF
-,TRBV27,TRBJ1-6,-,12,TGTGCCAGCAGTCCCAGCGAGCTCACCCTCCACTTT,CASSPSELTLHF
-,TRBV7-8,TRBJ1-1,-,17,TGTGCCAGCAGCTTAGAGTTAAAACCCCTCCGAGTCACTGAAGCTTTCTTT,CASSLELKPLRVTEAFF
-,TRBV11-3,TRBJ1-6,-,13,TGTGCCAGCAGCTTGAGGGAGGGATCACCCCTCCACTTT,CASSLREGSPLHF
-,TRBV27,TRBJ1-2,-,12,TGTGCCAGCAGTTTAAGGGGATATGGCTACACCTTC,CASSLRGYGYTF
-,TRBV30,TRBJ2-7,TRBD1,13,TGTGCCTGGGGAGGGGGACAGGTCTACGAGCAGTACTTC,CAWGGGQVYEQYF
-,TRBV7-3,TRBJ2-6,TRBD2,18,TGTGCCAGCAGTCCCTTAGCGGGGTCGGACTCTGGGGCCAACGTCCTGACTTTC,CASSPLAGSDSGANVLTF
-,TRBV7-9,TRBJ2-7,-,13,TGTGCCAGCAGCTTAGTAAGGACAAACGAGCAGTACTTC,CASSLVRTNEQYF
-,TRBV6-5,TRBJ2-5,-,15,TGTGCCAGCAGTTACTCGATTCAGGGTATCGAGACCCAGTACTTC,CASSYSIQGIETQYF
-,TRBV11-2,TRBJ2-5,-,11,TGTGCCAGCAGCCAGAGGGAGACCCAGTACTTC,CASSQRETQYF
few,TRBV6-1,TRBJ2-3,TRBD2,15,TGTGCCAGCAGATTCCTAGCGGGAGAGACAGATACGCAGTATTTT,CASRFLAGETDTQYF
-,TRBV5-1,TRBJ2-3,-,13,TGCGCCAGCAGGCTGAAGGGAGAAGATACGCAGTATTTT,CASRLKGEDTQYF
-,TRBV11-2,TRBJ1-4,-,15,TGTGCCAGCAGCGGCGCAGGGTCGACTAATGAAAAACTGTTTTTT,CASSGAGSTNEKLFF
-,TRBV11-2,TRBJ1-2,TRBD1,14,TGTGCCAGCAGCTTTTGGGGACAGGGACGTGGCTACACCTTC,CASSFWGQGRGYTF
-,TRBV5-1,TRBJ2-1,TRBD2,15,TGCGCCAGCAGCTGGGGTAGCGGGGGGGCCGATGAGCAGTTCTTC,CASSWGSGGADEQFF
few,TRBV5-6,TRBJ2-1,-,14,TGTGCCAGCAGCTCAGACAGTATTAACAATGAGCAGTTCTTC,CASSSDSINNEQFF
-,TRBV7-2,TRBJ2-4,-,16,TGTGCCAGCAGCCCTCAGGGGAGAATAGCCAAAAACATTCAGTACTTC,CASSPQGRIAKNIQYF
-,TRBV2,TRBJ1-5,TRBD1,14,TGTGCCAGCAGAACGGACAGGGACAATCAGCCCCAGCATTTT,CASRTDRDNQPQHF
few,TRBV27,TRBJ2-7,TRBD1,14,TGTGCCAGCAGGAGGGGACAGGTAATCTACGAGCAGTACTTC,CASRRGQVIYEQYF
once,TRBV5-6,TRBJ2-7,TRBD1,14,TGTGCCAGCAGCTCCTGGGACAGGGTCGGCGAGCAGTACTTC,CASSSWDRVGEQYF